Listed below are T cell receptor beta chains from one sample, sequenced in a study of blood T cell repertoires in COVID-19. Sequenced by immunoSEQ multiplex PCR; TCRdb stores in-frame clones only, minus some. Of roughly 130,000 clones listed, around 80% are singletons. The sample taken for sequencing was peripheral blood. These receptors were collected from a man between 65 and 79 years old with acute or convalescent COVID-19. Each CDR3 is given with its conserved first and last residue. A D gene is named only where the DNA matches it firmly. Size is stated for part of the rows, as once, few or many counts, or as a class when the clone is expanded.

v_gene,d_gene,abundance,j_gene,CDR3nt,CDR3aa
TRBV7-2,TRBD1,NA,TRBJ2-5,TGTGCCAGCAGCCGCGACAGGGTTGAGACCCAGTACTTC,CASSRDRVETQYF
TRBV20-1,NA,NA,TRBJ2-7,TGCAGTGCTAGTACAGGGTCCCACGAGCAGTACTTC,CSASTGSHEQYF
TRBV3-1/TRBV3-2,NA,NA,TRBJ1-4,TGTGCCAGCAGTCTCTGGGGGACACCTAATGAAAAACTGTTTTTT,CASSLWGTPNEKLFF
TRBV20-1,NA,NA,TRBJ1-1,TGCAGTGCTAGTTCGGGGGGTGCACTGAACACTGAAGCTTTCTTT,CSASSGGALNTEAFF
TRBV7-3,NA,NA,TRBJ2-3,TGTGCCAGCAGCTCTGCCGGGACAGATACGCAGTATTTT,CASSSAGTDTQYF
TRBV5-1,NA,NA,TRBJ1-5,TGCGCCAGCAGCTTGGACAGCCTTAGCAATCAGCCCCAGCATTTT,CASSLDSLSNQPQHF
TRBV7-2,TRBD1,once,TRBJ1-6,TGTGCCAGCAGCTTAGTCGGGACAGGGGGCATGAATTCACCCCTCCACTTT,CASSLVGTGGMNSPLHF
TRBV5-1,TRBD1,NA,TRBJ1-1,TGCGCCAGCAGCCAGGGGGACAGTAACACTGAAGCTTTCTTT,CASSQGDSNTEAFF
TRBV11-2,NA,NA,TRBJ2-4,TGTGCCAGCAGCGAAAACAGGCTTAACTTAGCCAAAAACATTCAGTACTTC,CASSENRLNLAKNIQYF
TRBV3-1/TRBV3-2,NA,few,TRBJ1-2,TGTGCCAGCAGCCAAGAGGTTGGCGGCTATGGCTACACCTTC,CASSQEVGGYGYTF
TRBV21-1,NA,few,TRBJ1-1,TGTGCCAGCAGCAAATTTAATTCGGGTTATATGAACACTGAAGCTTTCTTT,CASSKFNSGYMNTEAFF
TRBV2,TRBD1,once,TRBJ1-1,TGTGCCAGCATGGGAACCGGGACAGAGGCTTTCTTT,CASMGTGTEAFF
TRBV7-2,NA,NA,TRBJ1-5,TGTGCCAGCAGCTTAAAAACGGGGAATCAGCCCCAGCATTTT,CASSLKTGNQPQHF
TRBV6-5,NA,NA,TRBJ1-3,TGTGCCAGCTTTATTAGGACAGCCGGAAACACCATATATTTT,CASFIRTAGNTIYF
TRBV6-6,NA,NA,TRBJ2-2,TGTGCCAGCAGTCTCCGAGGGGGGGCGGCGAACACCGGGGAGCTGTTTTTT,CASSLRGGAANTGELFF
TRBV6-5,NA,NA,TRBJ1-5,TGTGCCAGCAGTTACCCCTCGTCCAGCAATCAGCCCCAGCATTTT,CASSYPSSSNQPQHF
TRBV24-1,NA,NA,TRBJ1-5,TGTGCCACCAGTGAATCCGGGACACCCAATCAGCCCCAGCATTTT,CATSESGTPNQPQHF
TRBV20-1,TRBD2,NA,TRBJ2-3,TGCAGTGCTAGTGAGGCGGGGGGGAGGTATCCAGATACGCAGTATTTT,CSASEAGGRYPDTQYF
TRBV19,TRBD1,NA,TRBJ1-4,TGTGCCAGTAGCCGGACAGGGCGTGATGAAAAACTGTTTTTT,CASSRTGRDEKLFF
TRBV28,NA,once,TRBJ1-5,TGTGCCAGCAGACAGGGCAACAATCAGCCCCAGCATTTT,CASRQGNNQPQHF
TRBV6-4,TRBD1,NA,TRBJ2-3,TGTGCCAGCAGTGAGGGACAGACCGTCACAGATACGCAGTATTTT,CASSEGQTVTDTQYF
TRBV9,NA,once,TRBJ1-4,TGTGCCAGCAGCGCGCGAGTTGCAACTAATGAAAAACTGTTTTTT,CASSARVATNEKLFF
TRBV7-6,TRBD2,once,TRBJ2-2,TGTGCCAGCAGCCCACAACTAGCGGGGAACACCGGGGAGCTGTTTTTT,CASSPQLAGNTGELFF
TRBV12-5,TRBD2,NA,TRBJ2-3,TGTGCTAGTGCCCGGACTAGTATAACAGATACGCAGTATTTT,CASARTSITDTQYF
TRBV28,TRBD2,NA,TRBJ2-2,TGTGCCAGCAGTGCCGCGGGGGGGGGCACCGGGGAGCTGTTTTTT,CASSAAGGGTGELFF
TRBV21-1,NA,once,TRBJ2-7,TGTGCCAGCAGCAAAGAAGACAGGGGGGACTACGAGCAGTACTTC,CASSKEDRGDYEQYF
TRBV4-1,NA,NA,TRBJ1-4,TGCGCCAGCAGCCCGATACTCAGGGGTAATGAAAAACTGTTTTTT,CASSPILRGNEKLFF
TRBV2,NA,NA,TRBJ1-1,TGTGCCAGCAGTGAAGCCCCTGGGGCAACTGAAGCTTTCTTT,CASSEAPGATEAFF
TRBV2,TRBD1,NA,TRBJ2-7,TGTGCCAGCGGCCGGGACAGGGGATACGAGCAGTACTTC,CASGRDRGYEQYF
TRBV19,NA,NA,TRBJ1-5,TGTGCCTCCCAGCGCGGGCAGGTGACCTATAGCAATCAGCCCCAGCATTTT,CASQRGQVTYSNQPQHF
TRBV18,TRBD1,NA,TRBJ2-7,TGTGCCAGCTCACCCGGGACAGGGGCAGAGTACGAGCAGTACTTC,CASSPGTGAEYEQYF
TRBV6-5,NA,NA,TRBJ1-1,TGTGCCAGCAGTTCAACAGGGCGGGTGGCTGAAGCTTTCTTT,CASSSTGRVAEAFF
TRBV9,TRBD2,NA,TRBJ2-1,TGTGCCAGCAGCGTGGCTAGCGGGGGGTACAATGAGCAGTTCTTC,CASSVASGGYNEQFF
TRBV5-8,NA,NA,TRBJ1-1,TGTGCCAGCAGCTTGGGTCAGTTCATGAACACTGAAGCTTTCTTT,CASSLGQFMNTEAFF
TRBV7-9,NA,NA,TRBJ2-1,TGTGCCAGCAGATTAAGTCAGGGGAGCTACAATGAGCAGTTCTTC,CASRLSQGSYNEQFF
TRBV19,NA,NA,TRBJ2-6,TGTGCCAGTAGTTCAGGAGGTACCTCTGGGGCCAACGTCCTGACTTTC,CASSSGGTSGANVLTF
TRBV7-2,TRBD1,NA,TRBJ1-2,TGTGCCAGCAGCTTAGGGGTAGGGGGACAGGGCTACACCTTC,CASSLGVGGQGYTF
TRBV5-4,NA,NA,TRBJ2-2,TGTGCCAGCAGCGCGGCCGGGTCCCTTTTTGGGGAGCTGTTTTTT,CASSAAGSLFGELFF
TRBV7-2,TRBD1,NA,TRBJ1-1,TGTGCCAGCAGCCCCGGGACAGGCGGAGGAGCTTTCTTT,CASSPGTGGGAFF
TRBV19,NA,few,TRBJ1-1,TGTGCCAGTAGTATATCGGGGGGGGACACTGAAGCTTTCTTT,CASSISGGDTEAFF
TRBV6-5,TRBD1,NA,TRBJ2-7,TGTGCCACCATGACAGGGACGTGGTCCTACGAGCAGTACTTC,CATMTGTWSYEQYF
TRBV5-4,NA,NA,TRBJ1-1,TGTGCCAGCAGCTCAGAGACAGTCTTGAACACTGAAGCTTTCTTT,CASSSETVLNTEAFF
TRBV5-5,NA,once,TRBJ2-7,TGTGCCAGCAGCTTCTACCAAAAACGCTACGAGCAGTACTTC,CASSFYQKRYEQYF
TRBV4-2,NA,NA,TRBJ2-3,TGTGCCAGCAGCCAAAGCGCCGACACAGATACGCAGTATTTT,CASSQSADTDTQYF
TRBV18,NA,NA,TRBJ1-2,TGTGCCAGCTCACCACCGAGCGGCTATGGCTACACCTTC,CASSPPSGYGYTF
TRBV6-5,TRBD1,NA,TRBJ2-1,TGTGCCGGCAGTTACCCACAGGGGGCTCAGTACAATGAGCAGTTCTTC,CAGSYPQGAQYNEQFF
TRBV2,NA,NA,TRBJ2-2,TGTGCCTCTATCGGACAGTCGAACACCGGGGAGCTGTTTTTT,CASIGQSNTGELFF
TRBV27,NA,NA,TRBJ2-2,TGTGCCAGCAGTTTAAACGGTGCGAACACCGGGGAGCTGTTTTTT,CASSLNGANTGELFF
TRBV3-1/TRBV3-2,TRBD1,NA,TRBJ1-3,TGTGCCAGCAGCAGGAGAGGGACAGGGGGGATCTCTGGAAACACCATATATTTT,CASSRRGTGGISGNTIYF
TRBV7-8,NA,NA,TRBJ1-1,TGTGCCAGCAGTTCCACAAACATTAACACTGAAGCTTTCTTT,CASSSTNINTEAFF
TRBV6-1,NA,NA,TRBJ1-6,TGTGCCAGCAGTGGAGGGACGGGGGGCCTCTATAATTCACCCCTCCACTTT,CASSGGTGGLYNSPLHF
TRBV7-9,TRBD2,NA,TRBJ2-3,TGTGCCAGCACCCGCCTCAAGCTTAGCGGGAACACAGATACGCAGTATTTT,CASTRLKLSGNTDTQYF
TRBV11-2,TRBD2,once,TRBJ2-2,TGTGCCAGCAGCTTAATGGCGGGGCGGGAGGGGGAGCTGTTTTTT,CASSLMAGREGELFF
TRBV7-9,NA,NA,TRBJ1-1,TGTGCCAGCAGCTCACAGGGAAGCGACACTGAAGCTTTCTTT,CASSSQGSDTEAFF
TRBV7-9,TRBD1,NA,TRBJ1-6,TGTGCCAGCAGCTTTGGGACAGGGGGCATTAGGAATTCACCCCTCCACTTT,CASSFGTGGIRNSPLHF
TRBV7-9,NA,NA,TRBJ1-3,TGTGCCAGCAGCTTAGCGGTCCGGGATCGAAACACCATATATTTT,CASSLAVRDRNTIYF
TRBV27,TRBD1,NA,TRBJ1-2,TGTGCCAGCAGTTTAGTAACAGGGGGCGACTATGGCTACACCTTC,CASSLVTGGDYGYTF
TRBV28,NA,NA,TRBJ1-1,TGTGCCAGCATCCCTAACCGAGGCACTGAAGCTTTCTTT,CASIPNRGTEAFF
TRBV11-2,NA,NA,TRBJ1-1,TGTGCCAGCAGCTTAGACCGGGACACTGAAGCTTTCTTT,CASSLDRDTEAFF